The 27 T cell receptor beta chains reported below all come from one sample, sequenced in a study of cytomegalovirus exposure and HLA in healthy donors. The PCR used 60 Vbeta and 13 Jbeta primers. TCRdb's table, derived via immunoSEQ multiplex PCR, lists solely in-frame clones and lacks some. This table has about 300,000 clones, 86% appearing once. Sequencing was done on a sample of PBMCs. The receptors derive from a man aged 35-49 years in good health and CMV-seropositive.

This clone was detected a few times. The chain employs TRBV29-1 and TRBJ2-5; 12 nucleotides agree with TRBD2. Germline assignment: CDR1 SQVTM and CDR2 ANQGSEA. V lost 6 bases, J lost 2 bases, and 1 base stayed unmatched. The CDR3 covers 13 residues. CDR3 nucleotide sequence: TGCAGCGTCCTAGCGGGAGGGCAAGAGACCCAGTACTTC. Residues: CSVLAGGQETQYF.

The rearrangement joins TRBV15 to TRBJ2-5; 10 bases line up with TRBD1. Per germline, CDR1 LNHNV and CDR2 YYDKDF (reference sequence). There are 16 residues in the CDR3. V trimming: 0 bases; J trimming: 4 bases; junction bases outside the gene matches: 5. This chain's CDR3 is CATSRDRDRGGETQYF. The CDR3 DNA is TGTGCCACCAGCAGAGATCGGGACAGGGGCGGAGAGACCCAGTACTTC.

V gene TRBV7-8 combines with J gene TRBJ2-7; possible D gene TRBD2, 6 bases. V was pared by 2 bases and J by 2 bases, with 19 bases between. The germline gives CDR1 SGHVS, CDR2 FQNEAQ. The CDR3 has 17 residues. The chain's CDR3 is CASSLSGGRPITYEQYF. The CDR3 nucleotides read TGTGCCAGCAGCTTAAGCGGAGGGCGGCCGATTACCTACGAGCAGTACTTC.

V gene TRBV4-2 combines with J gene TRBJ2-7; 10 bases agree with TRBD1. From germline, CDR1 is LGHNA and CDR2 YNFKEQ. There are 17 residues in the CDR3. Trimming took 0 bases from V and 0 from J; bases not matched to a gene: 5. Here the CDR3 DNA reads TGTGCCAGCAGCCAAGAAACAGACAGGGGGCTCTCCTACGAGCAGTACTTC. Amino acid sequence: CASSQETDRGLSYEQYF.

A few counts support this clone. The CDR3 nucleotides are TGTGCCAGCAGTCCAAGGACAGGGGAGAAGAGCGGGGAGCTGTTTTTT. Translated: CASSPRTGEKSGELFF. The chain carries TRBV25-1 and TRBJ2-2; 9 bases line up with TRBD1. With 5 bases clipped from V and 7 bases from J, the junction kept 11 bases outside the gene matches. Germline CDR1 MGHDK, CDR2 SYGVNS. CDR3 length equals 16 residues.

This clone has more than one count but fewer than ten. The rearrangement uses TRBV4-1 and TRBJ1-4, with 7 bases lining up with TRBD1. Germline-derived CDR1 and CDR2 are MGHRA and YSYEKL. V gave up 2 bases and J gave up 0 bases; unmatched junction bases: 3. The CDR3 covers 16 residues. The CDR3 region has the DNA TGCGCCAGCAGCCAACCTGGGACAGCAACTAATGAAAAACTGTTTTTT. Amino acids: CASSQPGTATNEKLFF.

V gene TRBV29-1 combines with J gene TRBJ2-1; D unresolved. V was trimmed by 3 bases and J by 3 bases, leaving 12 bases between them. The CDR3 has 14 residues. Germline V gene data show CDR1 as SQVTM and CDR2 as ANQGSEA. The CDR3, as DNA: TGCAGCGTTGATGTGGGCCGGCACTACAATGAGCAGTTCTTC. Translated, it gives CSVDVGRHYNEQFF.

J is TRBJ2-7 and V is TRBV28; 10 bases align to TRBD1. Trimming at V came to 7 bases and at J to 3 bases, leaving 6 bases not matched to a gene. Germline CDR1 is MDHEN and CDR2 is SYDVKM. This CDR3 is 14 amino acids long. The CDR3 loop is CASTDRGRYYEQYF. DNA of the CDR3: TGTGCCAGCACCGACAGGGGGCGTTACTACGAGCAGTACTTC. Using reference TRBV28 and TRBJ2-7 for the parts outside the CDR3, the full variable domain is DVKVTQSSRYLVKRTGEKVFLECVQDMDHENMFWYRQDPGLGLRLIYFSYDVKMKEKGDIPEGYSVSREKKERFSLILESASTNQTSMYLCASTDRGRYYEQYFGPGTRLTVT.

V usage is TRBV29-1 and J usage is TRBJ2-3, with TRBD2 identical over 10 bases. CDR1 and CDR2 from the germline V gene are SQVTM and ANQGSEA. The CDR3 consists of 16 residues. J was trimmed by 5 bases and V by 6 bases; bases with no gene match: 14. The CDR3 DNA reads TGCAGCGTGCCCCGTTGGAGCGGGAGGGCGGGAGATACGCAGTATTTT. This sequence encodes CSVPRWSGRAGDTQYF.

The gene calls are TRBV19 and TRBJ2-1; 10 bases match TRBD2. With 3 bases clipped from V and 9 bases from J, the junction kept 8 bases outside the gene matches. Germline-derived CDR1 and CDR2 are LNHDA and SQIVND (reference sequence). The CDR3 runs 15 residues. The CDR3 bases are TGTGCCAGTAGTATGTCCCTAGCGGGAGTCATTGAGCAGTTCTTC. Its translation: CASSMSLAGVIEQFF.

This rearrangement joins TRBV27 to TRBJ2-2, with D possibly TRBD1 on 6 matching bases. V lost 1 base and J 2 bases, leaving 11 bases between the germline ends. Looked up from germline, CDR1 is MNHEY and CDR2 is SMNVEV (reference sequence). The CDR3 runs 16 residues. The CDR3 loop is CASSLFAGVNTGELFF. The DNA of the CDR3 is TGTGCCAGCAGTTTATTCGCAGGGGTAAACACCGGGGAGCTGTTTTTT.

This sequence joins TRBV6-6 and TRBJ2-5; 9 nucleotides align to TRBD1. Matching the DNA end better, TRBJ2-7 makes the J call doubtful. Per germline, CDR1 MNHNY and CDR2 SVGAGI (reference sequence). This CDR3 has 14 amino acids. The CDR3 sequence is CASSGTGITYEQYF. CDR3 bases: TGTGCCAGCAGTGGGACAGGGATAACCTACGAGCAGTACTTC.

The V call is TRBV28, the J call TRBJ1-1, with 10 positions matching TRBD1. This CDR3 has 15 residues. Looked up from germline, CDR1 is MDHEN and CDR2 is SYDVKM. V was clipped by 4 bases and J by 5 bases; unmatched bases: 7. CDR3 bases: TGTGCCAGCAGTTCTCTCGGACAGGGGGAGACTGAAGCTTTCTTT. Protein: CASSSLGQGETEAFF.

A single count supports this clone. The V and J genes are TRBV7-2 and TRBJ2-7; TRBD2 aligns across 10 bases. Germline CDR1 reads SGHTA; CDR2 reads FQGNSA. The CDR3 runs to 15 residues. V shed 6 bases, J shed 0 bases, and the junction held 5 bases outside the gene matches. CDR3 residues: CASSSGLAVSYEQYF. The CDR3 DNA reads as TGTGCCAGCAGTTCCGGACTAGCGGTCTCCTACGAGCAGTACTTC.

This clone appeared once. This CDR3 is CASSLSQGYNEQFF. The CDR3 DNA reads TGTGCCAGCAGTTTATCACAGGGATACAATGAGCAGTTCTTC. The rearrangement joins TRBV27 to TRBJ2-1; possible D gene TRBD1, 6 bases. Germline CDR1 MNHEY, CDR2 SMNVEV (reference sequence). The CDR3 has 14 amino acids. Between the trimmed V and J ends, which lost 0 bases and 4 bases, there was a span of 7 bases.

The rearrangement uses TRBV9 and TRBJ2-1, with TRBD2 matching over 7 bases. V was clipped by 4 bases and J by 5 bases; unmatched bases: 3. Germline V gene sequence: CDR1 SGDLS, CDR2 YYNGEE. The CDR3 totals 13 residues. This CDR3 is CASSIGTNNEQFF. CDR3 nucleotide sequence: TGTGCCAGCAGCATTGGGACTAACAATGAGCAGTTCTTC.

This clone was detected only once. This chain uses TRBV4-3 with TRBJ1-5, with TRBD1 identical over 7 bases. Germline CDR1 LGHNA, CDR2 YSLEER. The CDR3 runs to 14 residues. V was pared by 0 bases and J by 5 bases, with 1 base of the junction left unmatched. CDR3 DNA: TGCGCCAGCAGCCAAGAAGGGGGCGATCAGCCCCAGCATTTT. Its translation: CASSQEGGDQPQHF.

The gene calls are TRBV5-3 and TRBJ2-3, with 9 positions matching TRBD2. TRBV5-3 is designated an ORF whose function remains uncertain. V was clipped by 0 bases and J by 2 bases; unmatched bases: 19. The CDR3 is made up of 21 amino acids. Here the CDR3 DNA reads TGTGCCAGAAGCTTGGTCGGTTTCGGCCTAGCGGGAATGGTTGTCACAGATACGCAGTATTTT. Its translation is CARSLVGFGLAGMVVTDTQYF.

The chain recombines TRBV4-3 with TRBJ2-3; 11 nucleotides agree with TRBD2. This CDR3 has 18 residues. Germline CDR1 is LGHNA and CDR2 is YSLEER. V lost 0 bases to trimming and J lost 5 bases; unmatched junction nucleotides: 10. The CDR3 reads CASSQDRLAGGEGDTQYF. The CDR3 nucleotides are TGCGCCAGCAGCCAAGATCGGCTAGCGGGAGGCGAGGGAGATACGCAGTATTTT.

This chain connects TRBV2 to TRBJ2-5, with TRBD2 identical over 10 bases. The CDR3 consists of 16 residues. V trimming: 6 bases; J trimming: 1 base; junction bases outside the gene matches: 8. Germline-derived CDR1 and CDR2 are SNHLY and FYNNEI. In DNA, the CDR3 is TGTGCCAGCAGGGCACCCCGACTAGCGGGCCAAGAGACCCAGTACTTC. This encodes CASRAPRLAGQETQYF.

The V call is TRBV29-1, the J call TRBJ2-5; D might be TRBD2 (6 bases). With the DNA end fitting TRBJ2-7 better, the J assignment may be wrong. This CDR3 is built from 14 residues. The germline V gene has CDR1 SQVTM and CDR2 ANQGSEA. The CDR3 coding sequence is TGCAGCGTTGAAGAGCGGGAAAGCTCCTACGAGCAGTACTTC. Protein product: CSVEERESSYEQYF.

The chain recombines TRBV6-6 with TRBJ1-2; D is perhaps TRBD1 (6 bases). The germline V and J ends were trimmed by 2 bases and 4 bases, with 17 bases remaining between them. The CDR3 extends over 16 amino acids. CDR1 MNHNY and CDR2 SVGAGI come from the germline V gene (reference sequence). As DNA, the CDR3 is TGTGCCAGCAGTTACGGGGGGGAGGGGGGTAGCTATGGCTACACCTTC. Translated, it gives CASSYGGEGGSYGYTF.

The chain couples TRBV5-4 to TRBJ2-1; 7 bases align to TRBD2. CDR3 length: 15 amino acids. The ends lost 0 bases at V and 5 bases at J; junction bases unmatched: 5. Germline CDR1 reads SGHNT; CDR2 reads YYREEE (reference sequence). In nucleotides, the CDR3 is TGTGCCAGCAGCTTGGCCGGGGGGAGGGACAATGAGCAGTTCTTC. This codes for CASSLAGGRDNEQFF.

This clone has a single count. This chain connects TRBV9 to TRBJ2-7, with a weak D call TRBD2 (6 bases). Germline loops: CDR1 SGDLS, CDR2 YYNGEE. The germline V and J ends were trimmed by 4 bases and 0 bases, with 23 bases remaining between them. This CDR3 is 18 amino acids long. The CDR3 spells CASSPGKGWRDASYEQYF. The CDR3, as DNA: TGTGCCAGCAGCCCCGGGAAGGGTTGGCGGGACGCCTCCTACGAGCAGTACTTC.

This chain links TRBV19 with TRBJ1-5; 9 bases fit TRBD1. CDR1 and CDR2 (germline): LNHDA, SQIVND (reference sequence). With 5 bases clipped from V and 6 bases from J, the junction kept 11 bases outside the gene matches. The CDR3 runs 16 residues. CDR3 in DNA: TGTGCCAGTAGTGTAGGGGGACAGGGAAGGGGTCAGCCCCAGCATTTT. It codes for CASSVGGQGRGQPQHF. The whole variable domain, remainder taken from reference TRBV19 and TRBJ1-5, is DGGITQSPKYLFRKEGQNVTLSCEQNLNHDAMYWYRQDPGQGLRLIYYSQIVNDFQKGDIAEGYSVSREKKESFPLTVTSAQKNPTAFYLCASSVGGQGRGQPQHFGDGTRLSIL.

The V gene is TRBV7-9, the J gene TRBJ2-1, with D uncertain. Trimming stripped 5 bases from V and 6 bases from J, with 8 bases between. The germline V gene has CDR1 SEHNR and CDR2 FQNEAQ (reference sequence). The CDR3 is 12 residues long. The CDR3 here is CASSGPGNEQFF. The CDR3 nucleotides are TGTGCCAGCAGCGGCCCGGGCAATGAGCAGTTCTTC.

This chain joins TRBV28 and TRBJ2-5; tentatively, D is TRBD1 (6 bases). The CDR3 runs to 15 residues. Germline CDR1 reads MDHEN; CDR2 reads SYDVKM. The V and J ends lost 1 base and 4 bases respectively, with 13 bases between them. The CDR3 DNA sequence: TGTGCCAGCAGTTTATCCGGCAGGGGCAGAGAGACCCAGTACTTC. As protein: CASSLSGRGRETQYF.